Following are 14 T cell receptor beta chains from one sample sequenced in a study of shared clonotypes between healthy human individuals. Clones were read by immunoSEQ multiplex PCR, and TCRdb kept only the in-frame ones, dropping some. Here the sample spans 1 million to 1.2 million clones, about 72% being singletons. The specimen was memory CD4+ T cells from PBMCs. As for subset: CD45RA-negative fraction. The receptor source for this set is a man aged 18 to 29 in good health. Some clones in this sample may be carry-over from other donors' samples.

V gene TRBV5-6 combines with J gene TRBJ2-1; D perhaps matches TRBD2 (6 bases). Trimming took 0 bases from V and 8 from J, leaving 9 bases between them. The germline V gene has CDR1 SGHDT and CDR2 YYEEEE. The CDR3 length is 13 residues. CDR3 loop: CASSLGTGDEQFF. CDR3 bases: TGTGCCAGCAGCTTGGGTACGGGGGATGAGCAGTTCTTC.

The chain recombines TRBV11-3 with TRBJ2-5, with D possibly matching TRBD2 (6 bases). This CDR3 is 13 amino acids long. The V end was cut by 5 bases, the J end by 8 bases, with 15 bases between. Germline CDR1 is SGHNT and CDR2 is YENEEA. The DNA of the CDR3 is TGTGCCAGCAGCCCAGTCCCGGGGGAAACCCAGTACTTC. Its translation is CASSPVPGETQYF.

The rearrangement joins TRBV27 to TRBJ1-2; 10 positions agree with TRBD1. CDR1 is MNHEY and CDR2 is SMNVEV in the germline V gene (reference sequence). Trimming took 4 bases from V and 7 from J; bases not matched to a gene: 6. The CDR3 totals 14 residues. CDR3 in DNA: TGTGCCAGCAGTTCCCAGGGACAGGGGAGTGGCTACACCTTC. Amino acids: CASSSQGQGSGYTF.

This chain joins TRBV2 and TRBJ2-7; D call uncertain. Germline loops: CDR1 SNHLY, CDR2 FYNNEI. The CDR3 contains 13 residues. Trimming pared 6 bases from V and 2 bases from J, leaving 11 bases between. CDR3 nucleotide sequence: TGTGCCAGCAGGAAGACACCTACCTACGAGCAGTACTTC. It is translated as CASRKTPTYEQYF.

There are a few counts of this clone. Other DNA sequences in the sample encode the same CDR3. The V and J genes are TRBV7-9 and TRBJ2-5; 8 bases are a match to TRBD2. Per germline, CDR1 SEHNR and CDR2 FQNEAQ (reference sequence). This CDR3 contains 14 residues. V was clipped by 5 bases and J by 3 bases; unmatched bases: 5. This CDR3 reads CASSPSGGEETQYF. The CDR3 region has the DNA TGTGCCAGCAGCCCGAGCGGGGGTGAAGAGACCCAGTACTTC. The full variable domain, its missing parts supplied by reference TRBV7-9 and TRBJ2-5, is DTGVSQNPRHKITKRGQNVTFRCDPISEHNRLYWYRQTLGQGPEFLTYFQNEAQLEKSRLLSDRFSAERPKGSFSTLEIQRTEQGDSAMYLCASSPSGGEETQYFGPGTRLLVL.

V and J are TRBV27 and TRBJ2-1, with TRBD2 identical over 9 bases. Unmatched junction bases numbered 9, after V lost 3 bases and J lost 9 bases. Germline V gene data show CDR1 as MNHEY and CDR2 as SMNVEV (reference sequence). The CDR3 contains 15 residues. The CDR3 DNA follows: TGTGCCAGCAGTTTGGGGGCTAGCGGGAAAAGTGAGCAGTTCTTC. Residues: CASSLGASGKSEQFF.

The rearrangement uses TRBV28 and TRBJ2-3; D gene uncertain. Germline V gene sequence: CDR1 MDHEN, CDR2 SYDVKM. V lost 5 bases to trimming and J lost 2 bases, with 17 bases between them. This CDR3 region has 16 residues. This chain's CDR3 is CASSSGPSPFTDTQYF. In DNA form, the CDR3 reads TGTGCCAGCAGTAGTGGCCCCAGCCCTTTCACAGATACGCAGTATTTT.

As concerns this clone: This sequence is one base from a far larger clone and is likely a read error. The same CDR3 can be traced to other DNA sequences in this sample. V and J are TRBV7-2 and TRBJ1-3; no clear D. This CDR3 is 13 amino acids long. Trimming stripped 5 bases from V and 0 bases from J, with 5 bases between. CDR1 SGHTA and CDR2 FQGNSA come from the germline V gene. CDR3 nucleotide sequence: TGTGCCAGCAGCCTAAGCTCTGGAAACACCATATATTTT. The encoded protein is CASSLSSGNTIYF.

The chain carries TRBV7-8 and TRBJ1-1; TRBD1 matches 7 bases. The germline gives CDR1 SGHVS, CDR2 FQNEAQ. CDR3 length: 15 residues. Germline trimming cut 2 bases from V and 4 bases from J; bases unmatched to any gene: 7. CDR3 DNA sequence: TGTGCCAGCAGCTTAAGCGCCAGGGGGGTCACTGAAGCTTTCTTT. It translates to CASSLSARGVTEAFF.

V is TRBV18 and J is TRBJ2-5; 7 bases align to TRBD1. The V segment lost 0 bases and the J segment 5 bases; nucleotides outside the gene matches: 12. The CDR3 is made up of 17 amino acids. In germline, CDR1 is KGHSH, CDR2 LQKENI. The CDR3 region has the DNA TGTGCCAGCTCACCACCCCGACAGGGCCCACCGGGGGAGACCCAGTACTTC. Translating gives CASSPPRQGPPGETQYF.

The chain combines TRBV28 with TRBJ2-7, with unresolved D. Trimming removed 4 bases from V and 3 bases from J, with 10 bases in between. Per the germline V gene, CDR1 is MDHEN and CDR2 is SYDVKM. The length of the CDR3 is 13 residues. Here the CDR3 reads CASSSTPVYEQYF. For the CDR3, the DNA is TGTGCCAGCAGTTCCACGCCGGTCTACGAGCAGTACTTC.

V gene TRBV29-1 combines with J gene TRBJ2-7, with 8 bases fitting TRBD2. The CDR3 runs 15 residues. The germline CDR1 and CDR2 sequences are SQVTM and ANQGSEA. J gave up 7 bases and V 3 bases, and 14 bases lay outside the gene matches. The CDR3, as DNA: TGCAGCGTTGAGGGCTCCGGGACTAGAGCTCCGGAGCAGTACTTC. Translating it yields CSVEGSGTRAPEQYF.

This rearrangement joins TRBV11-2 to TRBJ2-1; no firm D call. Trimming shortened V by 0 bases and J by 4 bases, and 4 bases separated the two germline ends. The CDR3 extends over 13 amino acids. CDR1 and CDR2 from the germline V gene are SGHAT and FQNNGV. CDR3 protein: CASSLDLYNEQFF. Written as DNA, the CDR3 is TGTGCCAGCAGCTTAGACCTATACAATGAGCAGTTCTTC.

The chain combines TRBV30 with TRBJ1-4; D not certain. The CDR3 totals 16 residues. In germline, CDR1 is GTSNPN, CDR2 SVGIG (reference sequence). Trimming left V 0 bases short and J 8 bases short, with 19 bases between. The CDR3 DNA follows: TGTGCCTGGAGTGTAGGAGCGAGCAGTTACTTAGAAAAACTGTTTTTT. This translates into CAWSVGASSYLEKLFF.